The next 23 T cell receptor beta chains were all read from a single sample in a study of blood T cell repertoires in COVID-19. Data came from immunoSEQ multiplex PCR; TCRdb stores just in-frame clones and leaves some out. The data show around 200,000 clones, 70% to 90% seen once. Sequenced material: peripheral blood. These TCRs come from a man in his forties or fifties with active or convalescent COVID-19.

This rearrangement joins TRBV5-1 to TRBJ2-1, with D tentatively TRBD2 (6 bases). V lost 1 base and J lost 0, with 8 bases in between. The CDR3 totals 15 residues. Germline V gene data show CDR1 as SGHRS and CDR2 as YFSETQ. Written as DNA, the CDR3 is TGCGCCAGCAGCTTGCGGGGGAACTCCTACAATGAGCAGTTCTTC. Translation: CASSLRGNSYNEQFF.

The chain carries TRBV5-6 and TRBJ1-5, with D tentatively TRBD1 (6 bases). The CDR3 loop spans 14 amino acids. Per the germline V gene, CDR1 is SGHDT and CDR2 is YYEEEE. Trimming shortened V by 0 bases and J by 4 bases, and 8 bases separated the two germline ends. Here the CDR3 reads CASSLGGRNQPQHF. The CDR3 DNA follows: TGTGCCAGCAGCTTGGGGGGGCGGAATCAGCCCCAGCATTTT.

V and J are TRBV6-1 and TRBJ2-2; possible D gene TRBD2, 6 bases. This CDR3 is 16 amino acids long. CDR1 is MNHNS, CDR2 SASEGT, per germline. Trimming pared 3 bases from V and 2 bases from J, leaving 13 bases between. The CDR3 DNA reads as TGTGCCAGCAGTGAGTCGCGGGGTCCCAACACCGGGGAGCTGTTTTTT. Translating gives CASSESRGPNTGELFF.

The rearrangement joins TRBV6-1 to TRBJ2-7; D is unresolved. The V end lost 0 bases, the J end lost 3 bases, and 3 bases lay between the germline ends. This CDR3 is built from 12 residues. Germline V gene data show CDR1 as MNHNS and CDR2 as SASEGT. The CDR3 DNA is TGTGCCAGCAGTGAAGCTAGCTACGAGCAGTACTTC. This sequence encodes CASSEASYEQYF.

The V gene is TRBV29-1, the J gene TRBJ2-5; D possibly corresponds to TRBD2 (6 bases). The V gene's germline CDR1 is SQVTM and CDR2 ANQGSEA. Trimming cost V 0 bases and J 5 bases, with 10 bases left between them. The CDR3 consists of 13 residues. CDR3 sequence reads: CSVEDRGAETQYF. CDR3 sequence (DNA): TGCAGCGTTGAAGATCGCGGGGCGGAGACCCAGTACTTC.

This rearrangement joins TRBV12-3 or TRBV12-4 to TRBJ1-2; D is ambiguous. V lost 3 bases and J lost 2, with 4 bases in between. CDR3 length: 12 amino acids. CDR3 protein: CASSFQNYGYTF. The CDR3 DNA reads TGTGCCAGCAGTTTCCAGAACTATGGCTACACCTTC.

The J gene is TRBJ1-4, the V gene TRBV18; D may be TRBD1 (5 bases). The CDR3 runs to 13 residues. Trimming cost V 5 bases and J 8 bases, with 12 bases left between them. Per the germline V gene, CDR1 is KGHSH and CDR2 is LQKENI. The CDR3 protein is CASSLDTLEKLFF. CDR3 sequence (DNA): TGTGCCAGCTCATTGGACACCCTGGAAAAACTGTTTTTT.

The chain recombines TRBV15 with TRBJ1-2; D call uncertain. Germline CDR1 is LNHNV and CDR2 is YYDKDF (reference sequence). The CDR3 has 14 residues. Deletions cut 0 bases from V and 1 base from J, with 6 bases between. In DNA, the CDR3 is TGTGCCACCAGCAGAGATCAGGTTAACTATGGCTACACCTTC. Amino acids: CATSRDQVNYGYTF.

The chain has TRBV12-1 and TRBJ1-6. TRBV12-1 has pseudogene status. The CDR3 spans 15 residues. The CDR3 region is CAGTPLKTDNSPLHF. As DNA, the CDR3 is TGTGCCGGGACTCCGCTGAAAACCGATAATTCACCCCTCCACTTT.

CDR3 DNA: TGTGCCAGCAGCTCGGACGGGACTAGGAACACCGGGGAGCTGTTTTTT. Protein sequence: CASSSDGTRNTGELFF. The rearrangement uses TRBV7-2 and TRBJ2-2; 8 nucleotides line up with TRBD2. This CDR3 has 16 amino acids. Germline V gene sequence: CDR1 SGHTA, CDR2 FQGNSA. V lost 4 bases, J lost 1 base, and 5 bases stayed unmatched. The variable domain in full, completed from reference TRBV7-2 and TRBJ2-2, reads GAGVSQSPSNKVTEKGKDVELRCDPISGHTALYWYRQSLGQGLEFLIYFQGNSAPDKSGLPSDRFSAERTGGSVSTLTIQRTQQEDSAVYLCASSSDGTRNTGELFFGEGSRLTVL.

This chain links TRBV12-5 with TRBJ1-5, with 7 nucleotides matching TRBD1. V dropped 3 bases and J dropped 5; count of bases not matched to a gene: 7. Germline-derived CDR1 and CDR2 are LGHNT and FRNRAP. The CDR3 is made up of 15 amino acids. The CDR3 reads CASGFHRGQDQPQHF. The DNA of the CDR3 is TGTGCTAGTGGTTTTCACAGGGGTCAAGATCAGCCCCAGCATTTT.

The chain links TRBV5-1 to TRBJ1-2; 9 bases agree with TRBD1. Germline V gives CDR1 SGHRS, CDR2 YFSETQ. The CDR3 is made up of 14 amino acids. J was trimmed by 6 bases and V by 5 bases; bases with no gene match: 8. This CDR3 is CASSSIGQGHGYTF. CDR3 DNA: TGCGCCAGCAGTTCAATTGGACAGGGGCATGGCTACACCTTC. Full variable domain (missing parts from reference TRBV5-1 and TRBJ1-2): KAGVTQTPRYLIKTRGQQVTLSCSPISGHRSVSWYQQTPGQGLQFLFEYFSETQRNKGNFPGRFSGRQFSNSRSEMNVSTLELGDSALYLCASSSIGQGHGYTFGSGTRLTVV.

The chain recombines TRBV12-5 with TRBJ1-1; TRBD1 might be the D (6 bases). Between the trimmed V and J ends, which lost 5 bases and 2 bases, there was a span of 15 bases. The CDR3 has 15 residues. Germline-derived CDR1 and CDR2 are LGHNT and FRNRAP. This CDR3 reads CASGPTGTTNTEAFF. In nucleotides, the CDR3 is TGTGCTAGTGGTCCTACCGGGACAACAAACACTGAAGCTTTCTTT.

This clone was seen a single time. The V call is TRBV7-2, the J call TRBJ2-1; 7 positions match TRBD1. The germline CDR1 and CDR2 sequences are SGHTA and FQGNSA. The CDR3 is 14 amino acids. V lost 5 bases, J lost 9 bases, and 10 bases stayed unmatched. CDR3 bases: TGTGCCAGCAGCAAAGGGACAGTCGCGGTTGAGCAGTTCTTC. This encodes CASSKGTVAVEQFF.

The chain is built from TRBV28 and TRBJ2-7; TRBD2 agrees at 9 bases. Trimming at V came to 8 bases and at J to 3 bases, leaving 8 bases not matched to a gene. Germline CDR1 reads MDHEN; CDR2 reads SYDVKM. This CDR3 has 14 amino acids. CDR3 amino acids: CASGGAGGHYEQYF. The DNA for the CDR3 is TGTGCCAGCGGGGGAGCGGGGGGTCACTACGAGCAGTACTTC.

V and J are TRBV5-1 and TRBJ1-6; weak D call: TRBD1 (6 bases). Germline V gene data show CDR1 as SGHRS and CDR2 as YFSETQ. Trimming removed 4 bases from V and 9 bases from J, with 14 bases in between. The CDR3 sequence is 14 residues long. The CDR3 DNA reads TGCGCCAGCAGCCGGGACACCCTAAGTTCACCCCTCCACTTT. The encoded protein is CASSRDTLSSPLHF. The full variable domain, with the rest looked up from reference TRBV5-1 and TRBJ1-6, is KAGVTQTPRYLIKTRGQQVTLSCSPISGHRSVSWYQQTPGQGLQFLFEYFSETQRNKGNFPGRFSGRQFSNSRSEMNVSTLELGDSALYLCASSRDTLSSPLHFGNGTRLTVT.

The chain links TRBV6-1 to TRBJ2-7; perhaps TRBD2 as D (6 bases). This CDR3 has 15 residues. CDR1 is MNHNS and CDR2 is SASEGT in the germline V gene. Trimming cost V 0 bases and J 2 bases, with 11 bases left between them. The CDR3 region has the DNA TGTGCCAGCAGTGAAGCGGGACTCACGACCTACGAGCAGTACTTC. As protein: CASSEAGLTTYEQYF.

The V call is TRBV12-3 or TRBV12-4, the J call TRBJ2-7; 7 bases align to TRBD2. Trimming at V came to 5 bases and at J to 3 bases, leaving 4 bases not matched to a gene. The CDR3 has 13 residues. The CDR3 reads CASSMGGVYEQYF. The CDR3 DNA sequence: TGTGCCAGCAGTATGGGGGGGGTCTACGAGCAGTACTTC.

The chain recombines TRBV6-6 with TRBJ2-1; weak D call: TRBD2 (6 bases). This CDR3 spans 11 amino acids. Looked up from germline, CDR1 is MNHNY and CDR2 is SVGAGI (reference sequence). The CDR3 region is CATGGGGEQFF. CDR3 bases: TGTGCTACCGGGGGAGGAGGGGAGCAGTTCTTC.

This clone was seen just once. The chain combines TRBV2 with TRBJ2-1; maybe TRBD2 (6 bases). The germline V gene encodes CDR1 SNHLY and CDR2 FYNNEI. CDR3 length equals 15 residues. V was cut by 1 base and J by 4 bases, with 11 bases left in between. CDR3 sequence reads: CASSEGLVPYNEQFF. Written as DNA, the CDR3 is TGTGCCAGCAGTGAAGGACTAGTGCCTTACAATGAGCAGTTCTTC.

This sequence joins TRBV15 and TRBJ1-2; D is possibly TRBD1 (6 bases). The V gene lost 0 bases and the J gene lost 2 bases, with 10 bases spanning the gap. The CDR3 totals 15 residues. Germline V lookup: CDR1 LNHNV, CDR2 YYDKDF (reference sequence). CDR3 coding DNA: TGTGCCACCAGCAGAGACAGGACAGCAAACTATGGCTACACCTTC. Translated, it gives CATSRDRTANYGYTF.

This chain joins TRBV5-6 and TRBJ1-6; D uncertain. Germline CDR1 reads SGHDT; CDR2 reads YYEEEE. Trimming cost V 4 bases and J 11 bases, with 10 bases left between them. The CDR3 runs to 12 residues. The CDR3, as DNA: TGTGCCAGCAGCCTTGGGGAGGCACCCCTCCACTTT. Amino acid sequence: CASSLGEAPLHF.

The chain carries TRBV5-1 and TRBJ1-3; the D gene is possibly TRBD1 (5 bases). Trimming removed 5 bases at V and 0 bases at J, with 12 bases between. The CDR3 has 15 amino acids. Looked up from germline, CDR1 is SGHRS and CDR2 is YFSETQ. This chain's CDR3 is CASRLTGISGNTIYF. In nucleotides, the CDR3 is TGCGCCAGCAGACTTACAGGAATCTCTGGAAACACCATATATTTT. The whole variable domain, filled in from reference TRBV5-1 and TRBJ1-3, reads KAGVTQTPRYLIKTRGQQVTLSCSPISGHRSVSWYQQTPGQGLQFLFEYFSETQRNKGNFPGRFSGRQFSNSRSEMNVSTLELGDSALYLCASRLTGISGNTIYFGEGSWLTVV.